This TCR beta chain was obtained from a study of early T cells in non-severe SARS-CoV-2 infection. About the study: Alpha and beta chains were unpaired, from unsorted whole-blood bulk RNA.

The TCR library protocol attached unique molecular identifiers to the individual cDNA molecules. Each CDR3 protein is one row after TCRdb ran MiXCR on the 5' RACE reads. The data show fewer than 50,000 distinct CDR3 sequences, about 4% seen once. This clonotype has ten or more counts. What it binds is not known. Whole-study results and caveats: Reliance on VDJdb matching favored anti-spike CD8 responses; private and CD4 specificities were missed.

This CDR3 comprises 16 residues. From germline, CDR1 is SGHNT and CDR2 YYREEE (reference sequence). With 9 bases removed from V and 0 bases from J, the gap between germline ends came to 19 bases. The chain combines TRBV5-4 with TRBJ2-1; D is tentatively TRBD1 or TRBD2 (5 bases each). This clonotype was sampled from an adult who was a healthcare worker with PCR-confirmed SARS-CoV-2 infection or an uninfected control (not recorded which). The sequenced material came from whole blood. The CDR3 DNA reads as TGTGCCACCTCTAATGGGGGAACCAGCTCCTACAATGAGCAGTTCTTC. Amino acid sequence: CATSNGGTSSYNEQFF.